Listed below are T cell receptor beta chains from one sample, sequenced in a study of cytomegalovirus exposure and HLA in healthy donors. The table came from immunoSEQ multiplex PCR; TCRdb's copy has only in-frame clones and leaves some out. The table lists about 140,000 clones, 76% of them singletons. Sequencing was carried out using PBMCs. All receptors come from a man between 18 and 29 years old in good health and CMV-seronegative. CDR3s include the opening cysteine and the closing phenylalanine or tryptophan. Fields, in order: clone size, J gene, V gene, D gene, CDR3 protein, CDR3 DNA. The D gene is left open where the match is weak. Clone size, where shown, is once, few, many, or a class for clones that have expanded.

NA	TRBJ1-5	TRBV19	TRBD1	CASSMTDRGLVGQHF	TGTGCCAGTAGTATGACGGACAGGGGTCTAGTGGGACAGCATTTT
NA	TRBJ1-1	TRBV6-5	NA	CASRITVNTEAFF	TGTGCCAGCAGGATCACGGTCAACACTGAAGCTTTCTTT
NA	TRBJ2-7	TRBV28	NA	CASSSLDRGTYEQYF	TGTGCCAGCAGCTCCCTAGATCGTGGAACCTACGAGCAGTACTTC
NA	TRBJ2-7	TRBV10-3	TRBD2	CAIMGGASGVAVYEQYF	TGTGCCATCATGGGAGGGGCTAGCGGGGTAGCGGTTTACGAGCAGTACTTC
few	TRBJ1-3	TRBV12-5	NA	CASGLVVTGVGNTIYF	TGTGCTAGTGGTTTGGTTGTCACAGGAGTTGGAAACACCATATATTTT
NA	TRBJ2-2	TRBV27	TRBD2	CASSFTLAGGPGELFF	TGTGCCAGCAGTTTTACCCTAGCGGGAGGCCCCGGGGAGCTGTTTTTT
NA	TRBJ2-3	TRBV9	TRBD2	CASSRTSADTQYF	TGTGCCAGCAGCCGGACTAGCGCAGATACGCAGTATTTT
NA	TRBJ1-4	TRBV28	TRBD1	CASSPQDRVAEKLFF	TGTGCCAGCAGTCCACAGGACAGGGTGGCTGAAAAACTGTTTTTT
NA	TRBJ2-7	TRBV19	NA	CASSPGSPYEQYF	TGTGCCAGTAGCCCCGGGAGTCCCTACGAGCAGTACTTC
NA	TRBJ1-3	TRBV5-6	NA	CASSLLGQSHLSSGNTIYF	TGTGCCAGCAGCTTGCTCGGACAGTCTCATCTTTCGTCTGGAAACACCATATATTTT
NA	TRBJ2-1	TRBV19	TRBD2	CASRGGRENNEQFF	TGTGCCAGTAGAGGAGGGAGGGAGAACAATGAGCAGTTCTTC
NA	TRBJ2-3	TRBV5-5	NA	CASSLTDRTDTQYF	TGTGCCAGCAGCTTGACCGACAGAACAGATACGCAGTATTTT
NA	TRBJ1-1	TRBV5-1	NA	CASSSGMNTEAFF	TGCGCCAGCAGCTCGGGGATGAACACTGAAGCTTTCTTT
NA	TRBJ2-2	TRBV7-6	TRBD1	CASSARQGNYYVNTGELFF	TGTGCCAGCAGCGCCCGACAGGGAAACTACTATGTGAACACCGGGGAGCTGTTTTTT
NA	TRBJ1-1	TRBV6-5	TRBD1	CASRNRGLNTEAFF	TGTGCCAGCAGAAACAGGGGCCTAAACACTGAAGCTTTCTTT
NA	TRBJ2-7	TRBV10-1	TRBD1	CASSGTGGPYEQYF	TGCGCCAGCAGTGGGACAGGGGGCCCCTACGAGCAGTACTTC
NA	TRBJ1-5	TRBV6-1	NA	CASSLEYSNQPQHF	TGTGCCAGCAGTTTAGAGTATAGCAATCAGCCCCAGCATTTT
NA	TRBJ1-2	TRBV11-2	NA	CASSLQIQGYYGYTF	TGTGCCAGCAGCCTACAAATTCAGGGGTACTATGGCTACACCTTC
NA	TRBJ2-7	TRBV23-1	TRBD1	CASRIDSTGGSYEQYF	TGCGCCAGCAGGATCGATTCGACAGGGGGTTCCTACGAGCAGTACTTC
once	TRBJ1-2	TRBV7-9	NA	CASSFSILDSFLF	TGTGCCAGCAGCTTCTCGATTCTAGACAGTTTCCTATTC
NA	TRBJ1-4	TRBV7-9	NA	CASSPPGGIREKLFF	TGTGCCAGCAGCCCCCCCGGGGGGATTAGAGAAAAACTGTTTTTT
NA	TRBJ2-7	TRBV6-6	TRBD1	CASSYNRGEQYF	TGTGCCAGCAGTTATAACAGGGGCGAGCAGTACTTC
few	TRBJ1-4	TRBV7-9	TRBD1	CASSRDRGDEKLFF	TGTGCCAGCAGTAGGGACAGGGGAGATGAAAAACTGTTTTTT
NA	TRBJ2-3	TRBV5-4	NA	CASSSGLAESDTQYF	TGTGCCAGCAGTTCCGGCCTAGCCGAGTCAGATACGCAGTATTTT
NA	TRBJ2-1	TRBV12-5	TRBD1	CASGLALKQGPDNEQFF	TGTGCTAGTGGTTTGGCCTTAAAACAGGGGCCGGACAATGAGCAGTTCTTC
NA	TRBJ2-7	TRBV28	NA	CASSLEGSRGSSYEQYF	TGTGCCAGCAGTTTGGAGGGGTCCCGAGGGTCCTCCTACGAGCAGTACTTC
NA	TRBJ2-7	TRBV19	TRBD2	CASTRAGGPHYEQYF	TGTGCCAGTACCCGAGCGGGAGGGCCCCATTACGAGCAGTACTTC
NA	TRBJ2-7	TRBV30	NA	CAWSVRQALSYEQYF	TGTGCCTGGAGTGTACGGCAGGCCCTCTCCTACGAGCAGTACTTC
NA	TRBJ2-1	TRBV13	TRBD2	CASSRLAGRDEQFF	TGTGCCAGCAGCCGACTAGCGGGTAGGGATGAGCAGTTCTTC
NA	TRBJ2-2	TRBV5-4	TRBD2	CASSGTSGMAGTGELFF	TGTGCCAGCAGCGGAACTAGCGGGATGGCGGGCACCGGGGAGCTGTTTTTT
NA	TRBJ1-1	TRBV27	TRBD1	CASFPGQGMRAFF	TGTGCCAGCTTCCCGGGACAGGGGATGCGAGCTTTCTTT
NA	TRBJ1-5	TRBV2	TRBD1	CASRGQIMSNQPQHF	TGTGCCAGCAGGGGACAGATTATGAGCAATCAGCCCCAGCATTTT
NA	TRBJ1-3	TRBV5-1	NA	CASSSDRGNTIYF	TGCGCCAGCAGCTCAGACAGGGGAAACACCATATATTTT
NA	TRBJ2-7	TRBV9	TRBD2	CASSADRLAGGDEQYF	TGTGCCAGCAGCGCGGATCGACTAGCGGGGGGCGACGAGCAGTACTTC
few	TRBJ2-7	TRBV6-5	TRBD2	CASSYGSSGGTYEQYF	TGTGCCAGCAGTTACGGGAGTAGCGGGGGGACCTACGAGCAGTACTTC
NA	TRBJ1-2	TRBV10-3	TRBD1	CAISESRAPGQLNYGYTF	TGTGCCATCAGTGAGTCACGGGCTCCGGGACAGCTTAACTATGGCTACACCTTC
NA	TRBJ1-1	TRBV9	TRBD1	CASSVRGTGDTEAFF	TGTGCCAGCAGCGTACGCGGGACAGGAGACACTGAAGCTTTCTTT
few	TRBJ2-3	TRBV7-3	NA	CASARGLNTDTQYF	TGTGCCAGCGCACGGGGACTCAACACAGATACGCAGTATTTT
NA	TRBJ2-2	TRBV19	TRBD1	CASLQLGQGWTGELFF	TGTGCCAGCCTGCAACTGGGACAGGGATGGACCGGGGAGCTGTTTTTT
few	TRBJ2-1	TRBV5-6	NA	CASSPRDTLTSYNEQFF	TGTGCCAGCAGCCCCCGGGACACCCTCACCTCCTACAATGAGCAGTTCTTC
NA	TRBJ1-5	TRBV2	NA	CASSRTGNQPQHF	TGTGCCAGCAGTCGTACAGGGAATCAGCCCCAGCATTTT
few	TRBJ2-3	TRBV6-1	TRBD1	CASSEGTGHTDTQYF	TGTGCCAGCAGTGAAGGGACAGGGCACACAGATACGCAGTATTTT
NA	TRBJ2-5	TRBV6-1	NA	CASRGEARGETQYF	TGTGCCAGCAGAGGAGAGGCCCGGGGGGAGACCCAGTACTTC
NA	TRBJ1-1	TRBV25-1	NA	CASRPNVLNTEAFF	TGTGCCAGCCGTCCTAATGTTTTGAACACTGAAGCTTTCTTT
NA	TRBJ2-1	TRBV28	NA	CASSLVVGEQFF	TGTGCCAGCAGTTTAGTGGTCGGTGAGCAGTTCTTC
NA	TRBJ2-7	TRBV5-4	TRBD1	CASSEGDRLSYEQYF	TGTGCCAGCAGCGAGGGGGACAGACTCTCCTACGAGCAGTACTTC